This T cell receptor (beta chain) was sequenced for a study of human T cells and chemical hapten exposure. This clonotype was counted between two and nine times. Germline CDR1 and CDR2: SGHTA and FQGTGA. CDR3 length: 16 amino acids. V dropped 1 base and J dropped 6 bases, with 13 bases sitting between them. TCRdb reprocessed the RACE reads with MiXCR, giving one entry per CDR3 protein. The sample holds about 350,000 distinct CDR3 sequences; about 5% are singletons and the top ten take around 8%. The sample's time point: pre-sensitization, week 0. Stated treatment: therapeutic diphenylcyclopropenone sensitization with weekly scalp DPC.

The genes are TRBV7-3 and TRBJ2-6, with D possibly TRBD2 on 6 matching bases. This receptor was obtained from a woman between 18 and 29 years old with alopecia areata. Some clones in this sample may be carry-over from other donors' samples. The sample consisted of whole blood, taken in connection with sensitization to the hapten diphenylcyclopropenone (DPC). This CDR3 is CASSLILGGEANVLTF. The CDR3 DNA follows: TGTGCCAGCAGCTTAATTCTTGGCGGGGAGGCCAACGTCCTGACTTTC.